These 24 T cell receptor beta chains came from one sample sequenced in a study of a mutant IDH1 vaccine in newly diagnosed glioma. These receptors' targets are unknown. Sequencing was performed with immunoSEQ multiplex PCR; in TCRdb, only in-frame clones are kept and a portion is missing. This repertoire shows tens of thousands of clones, 84% found once; its top ten account for about 14%. Time point: week 23, last vaccination. The vaccine gave 300 ug of a 20-mer mutant IDH1 peptide subcutaneously per dose. The sequenced sample was PBMCs, obtained from a glioma patient whose treatment included an IDH1 peptide vaccine. The receptors here all came from a man between 18 and 35 years old with glioma.

This clone was seen just once. The V and J genes are TRBV6-4 and TRBJ1-1, with no clear D. Germline CDR1 MRHNA, CDR2 SNTAGT. CDR3 length equals 15 residues. Trimming stripped 0 bases from V and 5 bases from J, with 13 bases between. The CDR3 sequence is CASSDSGRPLTEAFF. The CDR3 DNA reads as TGTGCCAGCAGTGACTCGGGCAGGCCTCTTACTGAAGCTTTCTTT.

The CDR3 DNA is TGTGCTAGTGGCCACTCGTCAGGGCCTAGCAATCAGCCCCAGCATTTT. Residues: CASGHSSGPSNQPQHF. The chain combines TRBV12-5 with TRBJ1-5; D is possibly TRBD1 (5 bases). Trimming left V 6 bases short and J 0 bases short, with 15 bases between. The CDR3 contains 16 residues. The germline gives CDR1 LGHNT, CDR2 FRNRAP.

This chain links TRBV7-2 with TRBJ2-1, with D perhaps matching TRBD1 (5 bases). The CDR3 runs 13 residues. CDR1 is SGHTA and CDR2 is FQGNSA in the germline V gene. Trimming stripped 0 bases from V and 7 bases from J, with 7 bases between. CDR3 residues: CASSLASGNEQFF. CDR3 DNA sequence: TGTGCCAGCAGCTTAGCTTCAGGGAATGAGCAGTTCTTC.

The gene calls are TRBV6-1 and TRBJ1-1, with D possibly being TRBD1 (5 bases). The germline V and J ends were trimmed by 3 bases and 1 base, with 18 bases remaining between them. CDR1 is MNHNS and CDR2 is SASEGT in the germline V gene. There are 17 residues in the CDR3. The CDR3 reads CASSESQRGWANTEAFF. The CDR3 DNA reads as TGTGCCAGCAGTGAGAGTCAAAGGGGATGGGCGAACACTGAAGCTTTCTTT.

The rearrangement links TRBV19 to TRBJ1-2; no clear D gene. CDR3 length: 13 amino acids. Trimming shortened V by 1 base and J by 6 bases, and 9 bases separated the two germline ends. CDR1 is LNHDA and CDR2 is SQIVND in the germline V gene (reference sequence). The DNA for the CDR3 is TGTGCCAGTAGTATAGGCGGTTTGGATGGCTACACCTTC. Translation gives CASSIGGLDGYTF.

The rearrangement uses TRBV30 and TRBJ1-3, with TRBD1 matching over 9 bases. After removal of 0 bases from V and 6 bases from J, the junction contained 9 bases not matched to a gene. The V gene's germline CDR1 is GTSNPN and CDR2 SVGIG (reference sequence). The CDR3 has 16 amino acids. The CDR3 DNA sequence: TGTGCCTGGAGTGTACTAGGGACAGGGAAAAAAAACACCATATATTTT. Protein sequence: CAWSVLGTGKKNTIYF.

The chain joins TRBV9 to TRBJ1-2, with D unclear. V lost 2 bases to trimming and J lost 1 base, with 18 bases between them. The length of the CDR3 is 17 residues. Per the germline V gene, CDR1 is SGDLS and CDR2 is YYNGEE. The CDR3 bases are TGTGCCAGCAGCGTTTTGGGCACCAAGACTTTTAACTATGGCTACACCTTC. This translates into CASSVLGTKTFNYGYTF. The whole variable domain, filled in from reference TRBV9 and TRBJ1-2, reads DSGVTQTPKHLITATGQRVTLRCSPRSGDLSVYWYQQSLDQGLQFLIQYYNGEERAKGNILERFSAQQFPDLHSELNLSSLELGDSALYFCASSVLGTKTFNYGYTFGSGTRLTVV.

The chain recombines TRBV7-9 with TRBJ2-3; D is ambiguous. V lost 11 bases to trimming and J lost 2 bases, with 23 bases between them. From germline, CDR1 is SEHNR and CDR2 FQNEAQ (reference sequence). CDR3 length: 16 residues. CDR3 bases: TGTGCCGTCAAGCCCAGCGCGACACGCTCCACAGATACGCAGTATTTT. It yields the protein CAVKPSATRSTDTQYF.

This clone was seen only once. The chain links TRBV30 to TRBJ2-5, with 8 bases that match TRBD2. The germline CDR1 and CDR2 sequences are GTSNPN and SVGIG (reference sequence). The CDR3 spans 16 residues. After removal of 1 base from V and 4 bases from J, the junction contained 11 bases not matched to a gene. CDR3 residues: CAWSASRGGWGETQYF. The CDR3 bases are TGTGCCTGGAGTGCTTCCCGGGGGGGTTGGGGAGAGACCCAGTACTTC.

The DNA for the CDR3 is TGTGCCAGTAGTATGAGCGACAGGGGGTTGCCAGATACGCAGTATTTT. Its protein is CASSMSDRGLPDTQYF. J is TRBJ2-3 and V is TRBV19, with 9 bases that match TRBD1. V gave up 3 bases and J gave up 4 bases; unmatched junction bases: 8. The CDR3 totals 16 residues. CDR1 and CDR2 from the germline V gene are LNHDA and SQIVND (reference sequence).

The genes are TRBV5-1 and TRBJ2-2; tentative D call: TRBD1 (6 bases). The V end was cut by 3 bases, the J end by 8 bases, with 8 bases between. This CDR3 is 12 amino acids long. The V gene's germline CDR1 is SGHRS and CDR2 YFSETQ. The CDR3 is CASSWGTGELFF. CDR3 sequence (DNA): TGCGCCAGCAGCTGGGGGACAGGGGAGCTGTTTTTT.

The genes are TRBV7-3 and TRBJ1-1, with 7 bases aligning to TRBD1. Germline trimming cut 6 bases from V and 3 bases from J; bases unmatched to any gene: 7. Germline values: CDR1 SGHTA, CDR2 FQGTGA. This CDR3 is built from 14 residues. CDR3: CASRETGAHTEAFF. The CDR3 DNA is TGTGCCAGCAGGGAAACAGGGGCCCACACTGAAGCTTTCTTT.

The V and J genes are TRBV28 and TRBJ2-1; D may be TRBD1 or TRBD2 (5 bases each). Germline V gene lookup returns CDR1 MDHEN and CDR2 SYDVKM. The V end lost 8 bases, the J end lost 10 bases, and 15 bases lay between the germline ends. CDR3 length: 12 residues. The CDR3 DNA sequence: TGTGCCAGCGAATCTATCGGGGACGAGCAGTTCTTC. Protein: CASESIGDEQFF.

This chain uses TRBV4-3 with TRBJ1-3, with D unclear. Trimming took off 0 bases at V and 0 bases at J, with 12 bases between the two ends. CDR3 size: 17 residues. The germline CDR1 and CDR2 sequences are LGHNA and YSLEER. CDR3 DNA sequence: TGCGCCAGCAGCCAAGATCGAATCGGGAGCTCTGGAAACACCATATATTTT. Amino acid sequence: CASSQDRIGSSGNTIYF.

The rearrangement uses TRBV5-1 and TRBJ1-1, with 8 bases matching TRBD1. The CDR3 is 14 residues long. The V gene's germline CDR1 is SGHRS and CDR2 YFSETQ. V trimming: 7 bases; J trimming: 1 base; junction bases outside the gene matches: 6. The CDR3 loop is CASFNRGGNTEAFF. CDR3 DNA: TGCGCCAGCTTCAACAGGGGGGGGAACACTGAAGCTTTCTTT.

The CDR3 loop is CASSYGTGEGEQFF. Here the CDR3 DNA reads TGTGCCAGCAGTTACGGGACAGGGGAGGGTGAGCAGTTCTTC. The gene calls are TRBV6-6 and TRBJ2-1; 10 bases agree with TRBD1. The germline gives CDR1 MNHNY, CDR2 SVGAGI (reference sequence). This CDR3 has 14 amino acids. After removal of 2 bases from V and 9 bases from J, the junction contained 4 bases not matched to a gene.

The V and J genes are TRBV9 and TRBJ2-1; 7 nucleotides align to TRBD2. V was clipped by 0 bases and J by 0 bases; unmatched bases: 6. In germline, CDR1 is SGDLS, CDR2 YYNGEE. The CDR3 contains 17 residues. CDR3 nucleotide sequence: TGTGCCAGCAGCGTAGTGCAGGGAGGGGTCTCCTACAATGAGCAGTTCTTC. The encoded protein is CASSVVQGGVSYNEQFF.

The rearrangement links TRBV9 to TRBJ1-2, with no clear D. Germline assignment: CDR1 SGDLS and CDR2 YYNGEE. This CDR3 has 15 residues. Trimming took off 0 bases at V and 0 bases at J, with 9 bases between the two ends. The CDR3 DNA is TGTGCCAGCAGCGTAGATCTACAAACTAACTATGGCTACACCTTC. Translated, it gives CASSVDLQTNYGYTF.

The chain links TRBV19 to TRBJ2-4; D ambiguous. The ends were cut back, 5 bases at V and 3 bases at J, with 17 bases in the middle. This CDR3 spans 16 amino acids. In germline, CDR1 is LNHDA, CDR2 SQIVND (reference sequence). The CDR3 DNA is TGTGCCAGTAGTCCGTGGCTCCGGTTGGACAAAAACATTCAGTACTTC. Translation gives CASSPWLRLDKNIQYF.

This rearrangement joins TRBV30 to TRBJ1-1; D gene ambiguous. The germline V gene encodes CDR1 GTSNPN and CDR2 SVGIG (reference sequence). CDR3 length: 11 amino acids. Deletions cut 2 bases from V and 5 bases from J, with 6 bases between. The CDR3 sequence is CAWSRDTEAFF. The DNA of the CDR3 is TGTGCCTGGAGTAGGGATACTGAAGCTTTCTTT.

Within the sample, this clone is medium-sized. V gene TRBV6-1 combines with J gene TRBJ1-1, with no clear D. V was clipped by 10 bases and J by 4 bases, with 7 bases between them. This CDR3 spans 10 amino acids. CDR1 is MNHNS and CDR2 is SASEGT in the germline V gene. Here the CDR3 reads CANPATEAFF. In DNA, the CDR3 is TGTGCCAACCCGGCCACTGAAGCTTTCTTT.

This clone was seen a single time. V gene TRBV2 combines with J gene TRBJ1-1; D is unresolved. The V end was cut by 2 bases, the J end by 11 bases, with 9 bases between. The CDR3 length is 11 residues. The germline V gene has CDR1 SNHLY and CDR2 FYNNEI. DNA of the CDR3: TGTGCCAGCAGTGAATACAAGCTGGCTTTCTTT. It codes for CASSEYKLAFF.

The chain joins TRBV29-1 to TRBJ1-1, with D tentatively TRBD1 (5 bases). CDR1 and CDR2 from the germline V gene are SQVTM and ANQGSEA. The CDR3 has 12 amino acids. Trimming removed 4 bases from V and 1 base from J, with 7 bases in between. This CDR3 is CSVVGRNTEAFF. CDR3 nucleotides: TGCAGCGTTGTGGGGCGGAACACTGAAGCTTTCTTT.

The chain carries TRBV11-2 and TRBJ1-5; no clear D. The germline V and J ends were trimmed by 3 bases and 0 bases, with 9 bases remaining between them. There are 15 residues in the CDR3. Germline-derived CDR1 and CDR2 are SGHAT and FQNNGV. The CDR3 reads CASSFGPYSNQPQHF. As DNA, the CDR3 is TGTGCCAGCAGCTTCGGACCATATAGCAATCAGCCCCAGCATTTT.